In its sample, the clone carrying this TCR beta chain was seen many times. Its antigen is currently unknown. Hyperthyroidism, newly diagnosed and lasting under 2 months, affected patients aged 18 to 65. The CDR3 covers 16 residues. The germline V gene has CDR1 LGHDT and CDR2 YNNKEL (reference sequence). V gave up 0 bases and J gave up 0 bases, with 12 bases separating them. The investigators amplified TCR beta CDR3 regions from RNA transcripts. With the HTBI primer set, the TCR CDR3 went through a first round of RT-PCR. TCRdb analysed the multiplex PCR reads with MiXCR anew, one entry per CDR3 protein. The table includes a few hundred thousand distinct CDR3 sequences, around 42% detected once. The source of the sample is a study of T cells in Graves' hyperthyroidism and ophthalmopathy. The study, taken as a whole, reports: Ophthalmopathy cases were set apart from stable hyperthyroidism by a 13 V-J model.

The chain joins TRBV3-1 to TRBJ2-7; perhaps TRBD1 as D (6 bases). This TCR came from a young woman with Graves' hyperthyroidism. Specimen: peripheral blood or thyroid tissue (not recorded which). CDR3 protein: CASSQEFGQSSYEQYF. CDR3 coding DNA: TGTGCCAGCAGCCAAGAGTTCGGACAGAGCTCCTACGAGCAGTACTTC.